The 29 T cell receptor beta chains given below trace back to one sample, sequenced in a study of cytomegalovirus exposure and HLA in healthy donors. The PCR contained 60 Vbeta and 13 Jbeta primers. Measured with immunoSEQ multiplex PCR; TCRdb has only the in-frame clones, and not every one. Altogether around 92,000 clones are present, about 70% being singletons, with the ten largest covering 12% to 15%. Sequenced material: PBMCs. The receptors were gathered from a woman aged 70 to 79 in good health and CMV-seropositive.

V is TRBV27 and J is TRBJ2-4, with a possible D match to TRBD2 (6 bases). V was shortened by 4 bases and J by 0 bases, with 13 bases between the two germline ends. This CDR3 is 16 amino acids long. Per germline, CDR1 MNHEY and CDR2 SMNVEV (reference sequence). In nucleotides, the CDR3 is TGTGCCAGCAGTTACCTTAGCGGACTAGCCAAAAACATTCAGTACTTC. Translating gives CASSYLSGLAKNIQYF.

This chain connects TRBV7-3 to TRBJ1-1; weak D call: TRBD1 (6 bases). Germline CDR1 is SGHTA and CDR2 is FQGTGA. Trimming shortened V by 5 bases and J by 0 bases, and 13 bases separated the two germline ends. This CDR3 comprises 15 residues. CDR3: CASSMTGLMNTEAFF. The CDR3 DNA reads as TGTGCCAGCAGCATGACAGGTCTCATGAACACTGAAGCTTTCTTT.

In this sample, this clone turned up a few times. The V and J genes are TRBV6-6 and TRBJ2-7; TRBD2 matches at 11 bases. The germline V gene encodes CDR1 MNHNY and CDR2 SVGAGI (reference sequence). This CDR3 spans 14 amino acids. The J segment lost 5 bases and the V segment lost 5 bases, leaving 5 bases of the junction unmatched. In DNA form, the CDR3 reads TGTGCCAGCAGTGGCGGGACTAGCGGCCACGAGCAGTACTTC. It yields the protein CASSGGTSGHEQYF.

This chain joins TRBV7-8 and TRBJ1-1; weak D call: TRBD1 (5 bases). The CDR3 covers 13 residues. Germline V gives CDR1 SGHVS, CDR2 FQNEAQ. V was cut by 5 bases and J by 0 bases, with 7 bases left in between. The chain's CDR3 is CASSGGVNTEAFF. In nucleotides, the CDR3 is TGTGCCAGCAGCGGAGGGGTGAACACTGAAGCTTTCTTT.

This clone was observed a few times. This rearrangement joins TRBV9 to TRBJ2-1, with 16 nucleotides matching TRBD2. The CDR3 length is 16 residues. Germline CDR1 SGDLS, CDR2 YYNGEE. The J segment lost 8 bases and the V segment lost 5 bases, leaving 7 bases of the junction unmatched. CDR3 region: CASRGLAGGPSDEQFF. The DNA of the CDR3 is TGTGCCAGCAGGGGACTAGCGGGAGGGCCCTCCGATGAGCAGTTCTTC.

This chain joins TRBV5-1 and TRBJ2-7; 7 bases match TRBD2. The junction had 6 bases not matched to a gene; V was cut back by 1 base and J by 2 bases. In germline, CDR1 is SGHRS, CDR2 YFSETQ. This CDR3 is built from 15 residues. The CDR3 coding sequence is TGCGCCAGCAGCTTGTCCGGCGGGAGCCCCTACGAGCAGTACTTC. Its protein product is CASSLSGGSPYEQYF.

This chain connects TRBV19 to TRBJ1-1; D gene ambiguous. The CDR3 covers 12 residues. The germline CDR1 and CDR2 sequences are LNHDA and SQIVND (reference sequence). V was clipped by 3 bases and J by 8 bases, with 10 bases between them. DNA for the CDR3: TGTGCCAGTAGTATGGTGAGGGCAGAAGCTTTCTTT. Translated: CASSMVRAEAFF.

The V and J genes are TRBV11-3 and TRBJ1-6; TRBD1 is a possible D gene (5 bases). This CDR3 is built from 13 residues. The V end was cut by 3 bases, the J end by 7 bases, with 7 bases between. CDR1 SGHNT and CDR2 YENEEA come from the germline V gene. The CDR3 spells CASSLRGNSPLHF. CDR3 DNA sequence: TGTGCCAGCAGCTTGCGGGGGAATTCACCCCTCCACTTT.

CDR3 in DNA: TGCACCAGCAGGAGGACAGGGAACGCGAACACCGGGGAGCTGTTTTTT. It specifies CTSRRTGNANTGELFF. This chain connects TRBV1 to TRBJ2-2; the D call TRBD1 from the table was never checked on the DNA. TRBV1 is deemed a pseudogene. The CDR3 has 16 amino acids.

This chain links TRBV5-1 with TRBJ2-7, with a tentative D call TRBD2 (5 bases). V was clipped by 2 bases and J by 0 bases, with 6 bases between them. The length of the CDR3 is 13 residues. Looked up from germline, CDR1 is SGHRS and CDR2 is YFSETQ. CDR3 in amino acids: CASSFRGSYEQYF. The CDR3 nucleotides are TGCGCCAGCAGCTTCCGGGGCTCCTACGAGCAGTACTTC.

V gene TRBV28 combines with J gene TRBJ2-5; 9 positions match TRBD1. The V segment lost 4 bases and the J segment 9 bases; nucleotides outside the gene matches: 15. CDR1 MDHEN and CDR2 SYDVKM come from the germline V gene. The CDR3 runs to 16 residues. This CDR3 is CASSSTGQGLPSAQYF. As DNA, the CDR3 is TGTGCCAGCAGTTCAACCGGACAGGGGCTTCCCTCGGCCCAGTACTTC.

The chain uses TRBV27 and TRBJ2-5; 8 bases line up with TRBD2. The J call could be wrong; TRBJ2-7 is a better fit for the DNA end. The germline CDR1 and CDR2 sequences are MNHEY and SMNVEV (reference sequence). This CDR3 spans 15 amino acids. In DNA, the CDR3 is TGTGCCAGCAGTTCGGTCCAAGCGGGGGCCTACGAGCAGTACTTC. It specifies CASSSVQAGAYEQYF.

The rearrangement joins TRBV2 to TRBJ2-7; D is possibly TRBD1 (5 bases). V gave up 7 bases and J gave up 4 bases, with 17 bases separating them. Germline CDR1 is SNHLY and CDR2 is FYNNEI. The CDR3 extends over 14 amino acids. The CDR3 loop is CASIPTVGSYEQYF. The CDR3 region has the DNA TGTGCCAGCATCCCGACAGTAGGGTCTTACGAGCAGTACTTC.

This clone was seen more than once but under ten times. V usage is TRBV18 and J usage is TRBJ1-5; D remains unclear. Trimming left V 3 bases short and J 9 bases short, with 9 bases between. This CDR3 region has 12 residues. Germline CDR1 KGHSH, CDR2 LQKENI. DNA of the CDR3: TGTGCCAGCTCACCGGGCTCGCGGCCCCAGCATTTT. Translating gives CASSPGSRPQHF. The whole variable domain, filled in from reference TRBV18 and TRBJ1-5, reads NAGVMQNPRHLVRRRGQEARLRCSPMKGHSHVYWYRQLPEEGLKFMVYLQKENIIDESGMPKERFSAEFPKEGPSILRIQQVVRGDSAAYFCASSPGSRPQHFGDGTRLSIL.

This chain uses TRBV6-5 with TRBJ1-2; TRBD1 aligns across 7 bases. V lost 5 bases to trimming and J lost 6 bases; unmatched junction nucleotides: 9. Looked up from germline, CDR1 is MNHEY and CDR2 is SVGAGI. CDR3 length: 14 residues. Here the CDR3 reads CASSNQGGFDGYTF. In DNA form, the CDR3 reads TGTGCCAGCAGTAACCAGGGGGGTTTTGATGGCTACACCTTC.

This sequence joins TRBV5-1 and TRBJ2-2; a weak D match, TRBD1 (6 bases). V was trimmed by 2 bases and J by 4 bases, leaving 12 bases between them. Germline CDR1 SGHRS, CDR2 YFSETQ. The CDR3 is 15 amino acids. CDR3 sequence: CASSFTGISTGELFF. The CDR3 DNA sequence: TGCGCCAGCAGCTTCACAGGGATCTCCACCGGGGAGCTGTTTTTT.

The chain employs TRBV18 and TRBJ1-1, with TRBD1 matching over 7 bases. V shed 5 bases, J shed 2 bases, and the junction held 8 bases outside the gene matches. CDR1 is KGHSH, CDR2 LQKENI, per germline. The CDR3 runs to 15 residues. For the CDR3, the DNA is TGTGCCAGCTCAAAATCAGGGGGTTTAAACACTGAAGCTTTCTTT. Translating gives CASSKSGGLNTEAFF.

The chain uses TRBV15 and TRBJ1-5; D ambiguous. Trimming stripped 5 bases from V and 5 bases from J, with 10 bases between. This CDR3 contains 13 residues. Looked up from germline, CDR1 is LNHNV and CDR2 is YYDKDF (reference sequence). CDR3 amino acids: CATSPPLYQPQHF. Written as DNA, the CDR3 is TGTGCCACCAGCCCCCCCTTATATCAGCCCCAGCATTTT.

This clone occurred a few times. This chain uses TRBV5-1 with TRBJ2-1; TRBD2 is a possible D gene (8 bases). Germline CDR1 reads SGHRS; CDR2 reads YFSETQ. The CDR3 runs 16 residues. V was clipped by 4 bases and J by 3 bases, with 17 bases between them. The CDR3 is CASSREGAGGYNEQFF. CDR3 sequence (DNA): TGCGCCAGCAGCCGAGAGGGGGCGGGGGGCTACAATGAGCAGTTCTTC.

The DNA of the CDR3 is TGTGCCAGCAGCCCTCTAGGACAGGGATCCAATCAGCCCCAGCATTTT. Translating gives CASSPLGQGSNQPQHF. This chain uses TRBV11-2 with TRBJ1-5; 8 bases are shared with TRBD1. This CDR3 has 16 amino acids. CDR1 and CDR2 from the germline V gene are SGHAT and FQNNGV. Trimming at V came to 5 bases and at J to 3 bases, leaving 9 bases not matched to a gene.

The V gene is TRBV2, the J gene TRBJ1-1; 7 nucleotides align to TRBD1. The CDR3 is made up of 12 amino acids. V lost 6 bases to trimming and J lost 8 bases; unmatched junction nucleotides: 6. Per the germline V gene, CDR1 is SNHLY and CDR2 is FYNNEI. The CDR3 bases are TGTGCCAGCAGGACAGGGAATGCCGAAGCTTTCTTT. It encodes CASRTGNAEAFF.

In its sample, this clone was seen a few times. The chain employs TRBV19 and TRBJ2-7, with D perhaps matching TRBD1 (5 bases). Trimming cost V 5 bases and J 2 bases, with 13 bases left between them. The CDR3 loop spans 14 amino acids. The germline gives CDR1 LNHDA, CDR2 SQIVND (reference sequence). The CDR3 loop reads CASSPTGAAYEQYF. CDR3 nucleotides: TGTGCCAGTAGTCCCACTGGGGCGGCCTACGAGCAGTACTTC.

CDR3 sequence: CASSPETGGRETQYF. CDR3 sequence (DNA): TGTGCCAGCAGCCCCGAGACAGGGGGCAGGGAGACCCAGTACTTC. This chain joins TRBV11-3 and TRBJ2-5, with 10 bases that match TRBD1. V lost 5 bases to trimming and J lost 5 bases; unmatched junction nucleotides: 8. This CDR3 is 15 amino acids long. Germline lookup yields CDR1 SGHNT and CDR2 YENEEA.

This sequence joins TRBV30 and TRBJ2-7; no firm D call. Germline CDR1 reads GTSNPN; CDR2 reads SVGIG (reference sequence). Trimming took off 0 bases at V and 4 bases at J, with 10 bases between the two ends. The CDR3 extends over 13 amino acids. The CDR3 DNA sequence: TGTGCCTGGAGTGTATTGGTGACATACGAGCAGTACTTC. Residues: CAWSVLVTYEQYF. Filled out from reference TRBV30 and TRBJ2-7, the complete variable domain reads SQTIHQWPATLVQPVGSPLSLECTVEGTSNPNLYWYRQAAGRGLQLLFYSVGIGQISSEVPQNLSASRPQDRQFILSSKKLLLSDSGFYLCAWSVLVTYEQYFGPGTRLTVT.

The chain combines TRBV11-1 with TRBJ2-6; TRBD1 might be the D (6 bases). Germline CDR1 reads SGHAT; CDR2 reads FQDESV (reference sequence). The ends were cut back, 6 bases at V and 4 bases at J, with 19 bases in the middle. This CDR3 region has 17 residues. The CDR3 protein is CASRPKGRGWGANVLTF. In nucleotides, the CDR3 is TGTGCCAGCAGACCAAAGGGCAGGGGTTGGGGGGCCAACGTCCTGACTTTC.

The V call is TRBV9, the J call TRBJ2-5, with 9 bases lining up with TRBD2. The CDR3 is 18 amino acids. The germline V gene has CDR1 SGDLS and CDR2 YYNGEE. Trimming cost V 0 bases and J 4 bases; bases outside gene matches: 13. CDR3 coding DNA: TGTGCCAGCAGCGTAGCCCTGGGTAGCGGGAGTTTGATAGAGACCCAGTACTTC. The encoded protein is CASSVALGSGSLIETQYF.

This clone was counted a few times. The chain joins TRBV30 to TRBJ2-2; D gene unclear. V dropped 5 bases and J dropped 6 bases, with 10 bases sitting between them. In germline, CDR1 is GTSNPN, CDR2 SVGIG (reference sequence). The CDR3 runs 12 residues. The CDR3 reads CAWGPLPGELFF. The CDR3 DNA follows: TGTGCCTGGGGCCCCCTCCCCGGGGAGCTGTTTTTT.

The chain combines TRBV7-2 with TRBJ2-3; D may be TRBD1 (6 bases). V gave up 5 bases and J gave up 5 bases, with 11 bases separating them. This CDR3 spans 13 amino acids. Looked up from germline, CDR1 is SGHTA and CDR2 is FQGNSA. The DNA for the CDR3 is TGTGCCAGCAGCCCTCACAGGGAAGATACGCAGTATTTT. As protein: CASSPHREDTQYF. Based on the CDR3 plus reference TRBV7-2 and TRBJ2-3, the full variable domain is GAGVSQSPSNKVTEKGKDVELRCDPISGHTALYWYRQSLGQGLEFLIYFQGNSAPDKSGLPSDRFSAERTGGSVSTLTIQRTQQEDSAVYLCASSPHREDTQYFGPGTRLTVL.

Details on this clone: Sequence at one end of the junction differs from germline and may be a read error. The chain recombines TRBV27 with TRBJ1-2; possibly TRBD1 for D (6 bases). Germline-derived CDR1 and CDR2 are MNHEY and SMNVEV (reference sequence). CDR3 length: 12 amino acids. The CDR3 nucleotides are TGTGCCAGCAGTTTAGCAGGGGATGGCCACACCTTC. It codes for CASSLAGDGHTF.